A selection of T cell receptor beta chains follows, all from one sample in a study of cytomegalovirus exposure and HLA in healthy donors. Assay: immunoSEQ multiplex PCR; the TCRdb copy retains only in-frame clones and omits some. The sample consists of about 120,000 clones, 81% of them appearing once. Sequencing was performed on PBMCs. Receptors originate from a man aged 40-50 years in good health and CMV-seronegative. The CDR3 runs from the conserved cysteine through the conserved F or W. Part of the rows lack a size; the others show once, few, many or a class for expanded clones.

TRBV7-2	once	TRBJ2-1	CASSLAKGWDRGTYNEQFF
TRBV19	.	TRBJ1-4	CASSIAGSGEKLFF
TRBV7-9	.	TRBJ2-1	CASSWVDRSRQFF
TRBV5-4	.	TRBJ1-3	CASSLSRDSPGNTIYF
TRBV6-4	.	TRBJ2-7	CASSVGQGIDEQYF
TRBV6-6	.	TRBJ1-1	CASRGTGPNTEAFF
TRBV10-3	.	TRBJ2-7	CAISESEYEQYF
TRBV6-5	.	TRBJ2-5	CASSSGEPKTQYF
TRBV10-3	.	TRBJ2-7	CAISEAQPGLSYEQYF
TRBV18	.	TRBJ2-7	CASSPRQGHYEQYF
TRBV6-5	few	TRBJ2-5	CASSYQRGSERHTQYF
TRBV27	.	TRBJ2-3	CASSFSSGILGQDTQYF
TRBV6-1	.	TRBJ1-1	CASRDRAATEAFF
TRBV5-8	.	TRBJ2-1	CASSPYRTSGERHEQFF
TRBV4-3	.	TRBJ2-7	CASSQDWRQTVSYEQYF
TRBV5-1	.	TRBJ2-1	CASSLRLAGGNEQFF
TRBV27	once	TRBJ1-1	CASRKREYTEAFF
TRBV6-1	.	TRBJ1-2	CASLQVYGYTF
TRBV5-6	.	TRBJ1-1	CASSFRRASEAFF
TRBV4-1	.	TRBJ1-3	CASSPQGAAGNTIYF
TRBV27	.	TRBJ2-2	CASSSLAGGGNTGELFF
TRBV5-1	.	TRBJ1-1	CASTRQGMNTEAFF
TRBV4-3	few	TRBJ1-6	CASSQLQGQGGSPLHF
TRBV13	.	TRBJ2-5	CASSLSRRTPKETQYF
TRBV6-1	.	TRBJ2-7	CASRNPGLTYEQYF
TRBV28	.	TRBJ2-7	CASSPGQGPYEQYF
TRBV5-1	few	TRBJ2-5	CASSSNYPGTGQETQYF
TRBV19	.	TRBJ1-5	CASLRQAQAGQPQHF
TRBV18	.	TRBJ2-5	CASSPRQGALEETQYF
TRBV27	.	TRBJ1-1	CASKRTGPNTEAFF
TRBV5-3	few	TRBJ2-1	CARSLFCGSGNEQFF
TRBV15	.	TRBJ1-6	CATSRASGYNSPLHF
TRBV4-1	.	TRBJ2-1	CASSPGQGARNEQFF
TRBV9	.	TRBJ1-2	CASSPTDRGAYGYTF
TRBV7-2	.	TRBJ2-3	CASSFRGLAGNADF
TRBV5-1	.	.	CASSLTSGRFDEQYF
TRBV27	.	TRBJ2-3	CASSLYSRATDTQYF
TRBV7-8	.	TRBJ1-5	CASSQERVHQPQHF
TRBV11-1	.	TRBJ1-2	CASSLRLNYGYTF
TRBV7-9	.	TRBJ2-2	CASSLAVNTGELFF
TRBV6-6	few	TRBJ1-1	CASSDRVRGTEAFF
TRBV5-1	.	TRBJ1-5	CASKPWDRGLGSNQPQHF
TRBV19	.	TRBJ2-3	CASSSPPGQGFTDTQYF
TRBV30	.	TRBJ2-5	CAWSALETQYF
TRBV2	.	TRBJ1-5	CASVLDFGSNQPQHF
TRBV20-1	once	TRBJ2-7	CSARGGYEQYF
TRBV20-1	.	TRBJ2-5	CSARVAGEQYF
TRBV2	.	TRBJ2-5	CASTREETQYF
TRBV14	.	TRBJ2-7	CASSQASSGAYEQYF
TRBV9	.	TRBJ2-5	CASSSPTSGSGETQYF
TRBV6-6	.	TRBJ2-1	CASSPSSGSEQFF
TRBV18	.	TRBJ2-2	CASSAGARVTGELFF
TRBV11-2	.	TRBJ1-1	CASRRTGRMNTEAFF